This T cell receptor (beta chain) came from a study of blood T cell repertoires in COVID-19. Study processing details: Reference gene primer amplification gave estimated nucleated cell counts. Sequencing used immunoSEQ multiplex PCR; TCRdb keeps in-frame clones, though not all of them. That table furnishes V, J and clone size, whereas the DNA furnished D and trimming. The sample shows some 200,000 clones, about 88% of them seen only once. CDR3 length: 13 amino acids. The V and J ends lost 2 bases and 4 bases respectively, with 8 bases between them. Germline V gene data show CDR1 as LNHDA and CDR2 as SQIVND (reference sequence).

The clonotype was recovered from a woman between 35 and 50 years old with acute or convalescent COVID-19. The sample was peripheral blood. The chain uses TRBV19 and TRBJ1-2; no clear D. CDR3 amino acids: CASSIRRGYGYTF. As DNA, the CDR3 is TGTGCCAGTAGTATAAGACGGGGCTATGGCTACACCTTC.